This is a list of T cell receptor beta chains from one sample in a study of blood T cell repertoires in COVID-19. This table comes from immunoSEQ multiplex PCR, and its TCRdb copy is limited to in-frame clones, with some not included. The sample includes tens of thousands of clones, 80% to 95% seen only once; the top ten take about 5.5%. The sequenced sample was peripheral blood. Receptors originate from a woman older than 75 with acute or convalescent COVID-19. Each CDR3 is given with its conserved first and last residue. The D gene is left open where the match is weak.

j_gene: TRBJ1-1
len: 14
d_gene: TRBD1
v_gene: TRBV29-1
CDR3aa: CSVELGTGGSEAFF

j_gene: TRBJ1-1
len: 14
d_gene: .
v_gene: TRBV2
CDR3aa: CASKRQDMNTEAFF

j_gene: TRBJ1-1
len: 13
d_gene: .
v_gene: TRBV10-3
CDR3aa: CAITTPGDTEAFF

j_gene: TRBJ1-5
len: 11
d_gene: .
v_gene: TRBV6-2/TRBV6-3
CDR3aa: CASSSNQPQHF

j_gene: TRBJ1-4
len: 14
d_gene: TRBD1
v_gene: TRBV19
CDR3aa: CASSPRGQGEKLFF

j_gene: TRBJ2-3
len: 17
d_gene: TRBD1
v_gene: TRBV19
CDR3aa: CASSKGQGRTSTDTQYF

j_gene: TRBJ1-1
len: 15
d_gene: .
v_gene: TRBV30
CDR3aa: CAWSPLGGQDTEAFF

j_gene: TRBJ2-5
len: 15
d_gene: TRBD1
v_gene: TRBV2
CDR3aa: CASSAQGAPQETQYF

j_gene: TRBJ2-7
len: 16
d_gene: TRBD1
v_gene: TRBV30
CDR3aa: CAWSTWGQGTSYEQYF

j_gene: TRBJ2-7
len: 15
d_gene: TRBD1
v_gene: TRBV6-5
CDR3aa: CASSPSGTGRYEQYF

j_gene: TRBJ1-5
len: 16
d_gene: TRBD1
v_gene: TRBV19
CDR3aa: CASSRETGGWGQPQHF

j_gene: TRBJ1-5
len: 14
d_gene: .
v_gene: TRBV24-1
CDR3aa: CATTPDSCNQPQHF

j_gene: TRBJ1-1
len: 13
d_gene: .
v_gene: TRBV7-9
CDR3aa: CASSQDSLTEAFF

j_gene: TRBJ1-2
len: 15
d_gene: TRBD1
v_gene: TRBV18
CDR3aa: CASSPYTGENYGYTF

j_gene: TRBJ1-3
len: 15
d_gene: .
v_gene: TRBV7-2
CDR3aa: CASSLVSGPGNTIYF

j_gene: TRBJ1-6
len: 20
d_gene: .
v_gene: TRBV3-1/TRBV3-2
CDR3aa: CASSQGLGTPPSGGTSALHF

j_gene: TRBJ2-7
len: 13
d_gene: .
v_gene: TRBV18
CDR3aa: CASSPGAAYEQYF

j_gene: TRBJ1-6
len: 16
d_gene: TRBD1
v_gene: TRBV5-1
CDR3aa: CASSPAPGQGYSPLHF